Listed here are 24 T cell receptor beta chains from one sample, sequenced in a study of radiotherapy plus CTLA-4 blockade in lung cancer. Some clones are missing from TCRdb's copy, which holds only in-frame ones; the method was immunoSEQ multiplex PCR. The table lists about 77,000 clones, around 74% of them singletons, with more than 7.5% in the top ten. The material was peripheral blood, obtained from a patient treated with radiotherapy plus ipilimumab. Every receptor here comes from a human donor with non-small cell lung cancer whose response to radiotherapy plus ipilimumab could not be evaluated.

The chain combines TRBV5-1 with TRBJ2-3; D perhaps matches TRBD2 (6 bases). The germline V gene has CDR1 SGHRS and CDR2 YFSETQ. The CDR3 length is 12 residues. With 3 bases removed from V and 5 bases from J, the gap between germline ends came to 7 bases. As DNA, the CDR3 is TGCGCCAGCAGCTCAGCGGGAGATACGCAGTATTTT. Its protein is CASSSAGDTQYF.

The chain couples TRBV4-2 to TRBJ2-7, with 7 bases aligning to TRBD2. The V and J ends lost 0 bases and 6 bases, in that order; junction bases with no gene match: 11. The CDR3 is 16 amino acids. Germline CDR1 reads LGHNA; CDR2 reads YNFKEQ. The CDR3 bases are TGTGCCAGCAGCCAAGATCCAGGGACTACCACCGGCGAGCAGTACTTC. This sequence encodes CASSQDPGTTTGEQYF.

The J gene is TRBJ1-5, the V gene TRBV19; perhaps TRBD1 as D (5 bases). Trimming pared 9 bases from V and 5 bases from J, leaving 17 bases between. Germline assignment: CDR1 LNHDA and CDR2 SQIVND (reference sequence). This CDR3 contains 14 residues. CDR3 sequence: CASSTGGRDQPQHF. The CDR3 DNA sequence: TGTGCCAGCTCGACCGGGGGACGAGATCAGCCCCAGCATTTT.

Only one count was recorded for this clone. Here the CDR3 DNA reads TGTGCCAGTAGTGTTAACACAGATACGCAGTATTTT. Translating gives CASSVNTDTQYF. V is TRBV19 and J is TRBJ2-3; no firm D call. This CDR3 contains 12 residues. Germline V CDR1 and CDR2: LNHDA, SQIVND (reference sequence). Trimming pared 5 bases from V and 2 bases from J, leaving 5 bases between.

The V gene is TRBV7-8, the J gene TRBJ1-1; TRBD1 might be the D (5 bases). Germline CDR1 and CDR2: SGHVS and FQNEAQ. Deletions cut 5 bases from V and 2 bases from J, with 9 bases between. This CDR3 has 13 amino acids. CDR3 coding DNA: TGTGCCAGCAGCCCGACAGCTAACACTGAAGCTTTCTTT. It codes for CASSPTANTEAFF.

The chain uses TRBV19 and TRBJ2-2, with D perhaps TRBD2 (7 bases). Germline V gives CDR1 LNHDA, CDR2 SQIVND (reference sequence). This CDR3 region has 17 residues. The V end lost 7 bases, the J end lost 6 bases, and 24 bases lay between the germline ends. The CDR3 DNA reads as TGTGCCAGTACCCGCGAGTTAGGGGGGGGGATCGCCGGGGAGCTGTTTTTT. Amino acids: CASTRELGGGIAGELFF.

The rearrangement uses TRBV6-6 and TRBJ2-7, with no clear D. The germline V gene encodes CDR1 MNHNY and CDR2 SVGAGI (reference sequence). The CDR3 spans 14 residues. The germline V and J ends were trimmed by 4 bases and 3 bases, with 13 bases remaining between them. The CDR3 loop reads CASSSPRGNYEQYF. DNA for the CDR3: TGTGCCAGCAGTTCCCCCCGCGGCAACTACGAGCAGTACTTC.

The genes are TRBV19 and TRBJ2-2; 9 positions agree with TRBD2. V trimming: 6 bases; J trimming: 0 bases; junction bases outside the gene matches: 5. Germline V gene data show CDR1 as LNHDA and CDR2 as SQIVND (reference sequence). The CDR3 covers 16 residues. CDR3 nucleotides: TGTGCCAGTAGCCTCGGACTAGCGCCGAACACCGGGGAGCTGTTTTTT. Protein product: CASSLGLAPNTGELFF.

This sequence joins TRBV9 and TRBJ2-2, with D maybe TRBD2 (6 bases). Germline values: CDR1 SGDLS, CDR2 YYNGEE. The CDR3 has 16 residues. V was cut by 0 bases and J by 4 bases, with 13 bases left in between. In nucleotides, the CDR3 is TGTGCCAGCAGCGTAGATACGGGAGTCTCCACCGGGGAGCTGTTTTTT. Residues: CASSVDTGVSTGELFF.

The V gene is TRBV11-3, the J gene TRBJ1-1; weak D call: TRBD1 (6 bases). Germline V lookup: CDR1 SGHNT, CDR2 YENEEA. V was trimmed by 3 bases and J by 3 bases, leaving 20 bases between them. The CDR3 sequence is 17 residues long. CDR3 sequence (DNA): TGTGCCAGCAGCTTCCCTCTTACCGGGACACTATACACTGAAGCTTTCTTT. Translation: CASSFPLTGTLYTEAFF.

This clone was picked up one time. The chain has TRBV6-1 and TRBJ1-5; unclear D gene. The CDR3 is made up of 15 amino acids. In germline, CDR1 is MNHNS, CDR2 SASEGT. Deletions cut 8 bases from V and 0 bases from J, with 14 bases between. The chain's CDR3 is CASSPPGFSNQPQHF. CDR3 bases: TGTGCCAGCTCTCCACCGGGGTTTAGCAATCAGCCCCAGCATTTT.

The V call is TRBV5-1, the J call TRBJ2-7; 9 nucleotides agree with TRBD2. CDR1 and CDR2 (germline): SGHRS, YFSETQ. This CDR3 is 16 amino acids long. With V trimmed by 0 bases and J by 3 bases, 7 bases remained unmatched. This chain's CDR3 is CASSLVRRGGSYEQYF. CDR3 bases: TGCGCCAGCAGCTTGGTTAGGCGGGGGGGAAGCTACGAGCAGTACTTC.

The CDR3 DNA reads TGTGCCAGCAGCTTAGTAGCGGGGTACGAGCAGTACTTC. Amino acids: CASSLVAGYEQYF. The chain couples TRBV11-1 to TRBJ2-7; 8 bases fit TRBD2. The CDR3 is 13 amino acids. Germline loops: CDR1 SGHAT, CDR2 FQDESV (reference sequence). The V gene end was trimmed by 1 base and the J gene end by 4 bases; junction bases not matched to a gene: 0.

The chain combines TRBV28 with TRBJ2-3, with 8 bases lining up with TRBD1. V lost 5 bases and J lost 9; bases outside the gene matches: 4. Germline CDR1 is MDHEN and CDR2 is SYDVKM. The CDR3 extends over 12 amino acids. CDR3 protein: CASSDRGRTQYF. The CDR3 nucleotides read TGTGCCAGCAGTGACAGGGGTAGGACGCAGTATTTT.

The CDR3 bases are TGCGCCAGCAGCCTTGCGGGAGTCGGTGAGCAGTTCTTC. Protein product: CASSLAGVGEQFF. The V call is TRBV4-1, the J call TRBJ2-1; TRBD2 aligns across 7 bases. This CDR3 is 13 amino acids long. Losses at the gene ends were 4 bases for V and 9 bases for J; bases not matched to a gene: 6. Looked up from germline, CDR1 is MGHRA and CDR2 is YSYEKL.

The chain combines TRBV18 with TRBJ2-1, with a possible D match to TRBD2 (5 bases). CDR3 size: 13 residues. The V and J ends lost 3 bases and 5 bases respectively, with 8 bases between them. The germline V gene encodes CDR1 KGHSH and CDR2 LQKENI. For the CDR3, the DNA is TGTGCCAGCTCACCGACTACGGACAATGAGCAGTTCTTC. It codes for CASSPTTDNEQFF. The full variable domain, rest sourced from reference TRBV18 and TRBJ2-1, is NAGVMQNPRHLVRRRGQEARLRCSPMKGHSHVYWYRQLPEEGLKFMVYLQKENIIDESGMPKERFSAEFPKEGPSILRIQQVVRGDSAAYFCASSPTTDNEQFFGPGTRLTVL.

Remarks on this clone: A much larger clone sits a single nucleotide away, making a read error possible. The chain employs TRBV2 and TRBJ1-2; the D gene is possibly TRBD1 (5 bases). Trimming left V 5 bases short and J 7 bases short, with 8 bases between. Germline CDR1 SNHLY, CDR2 FYNNEI. The CDR3 has 11 amino acids. The CDR3 DNA reads as TGTGCCAGCAGTCAGGGAAGTGGCTACACCTTC. This encodes CASSQGSGYTF.

The chain has TRBV5-1 and TRBJ1-2; 8 nucleotides agree with TRBD1. CDR3 length: 15 amino acids. Trimming took 6 bases from V and 8 from J; bases not matched to a gene: 15. The germline CDR1 and CDR2 sequences are SGHRS and YFSETQ. CDR3 sequence (DNA): TGCGCCAGCACAGTTGTCCCCGGACAGGGAGGCGGCTACACCTTC. This encodes CASTVVPGQGGGYTF.

By sample share, this clone is medium-sized. The J gene is TRBJ1-1, the V gene TRBV27, with 8 bases that match TRBD1. The germline V gene encodes CDR1 MNHEY and CDR2 SMNVEV (reference sequence). J lost 8 bases, V lost 4 bases, and 6 bases had no gene match. The CDR3 consists of 13 residues. Written as DNA, the CDR3 is TGTGCCAGCAGTTACCGGCGGACAGGGGAAGCTTTCTTT. It specifies CASSYRRTGEAFF.

The rearrangement joins TRBV19 to TRBJ2-7, with D unclear. This CDR3 region has 13 residues. V was cut by 3 bases and J by 0 bases, with 6 bases left in between. The germline gives CDR1 LNHDA, CDR2 SQIVND (reference sequence). CDR3 coding DNA: TGTGCCAGTAGTATTTACAACTCCTACGAGCAGTACTTC. As protein: CASSIYNSYEQYF. The variable domain in full, with the rest retrieved from reference TRBV19 and TRBJ2-7, is DGGITQSPKYLFRKEGQNVTLSCEQNLNHDAMYWYRQDPGQGLRLIYYSQIVNDFQKGDIAEGYSVSREKKESFPLTVTSAQKNPTAFYLCASSIYNSYEQYFGPGTRLTVT.

The chain links TRBV6-4 to TRBJ2-7; 14 bases agree with TRBD2. V dropped 0 bases and J dropped 2; count of bases not matched to a gene: 3. The germline V gene has CDR1 MRHNA and CDR2 SNTAGT. The CDR3 consists of 17 residues. CDR3 DNA sequence: TGTGCCAGCAGTGACTCGACTAGCGGGGGGGCCACCTACGAGCAGTACTTC. Its protein product is CASSDSTSGGATYEQYF.

As to this clone: One end of the junction is discordant with germline, which a read error may explain. The rearrangement joins TRBV5-1 to TRBJ2-3; no definite D call. CDR3 length equals 13 residues. Germline V lookup: CDR1 SGHRS, CDR2 YFSETQ. Here the CDR3 reads CASSSPGTDTQYF. For the CDR3, the DNA is TGCGCCAGCAGCTCACCAGGCACGGATACGCAGTATTTT. Together with reference TRBV5-1 and TRBJ2-3, the CDR3 gives the full variable domain: KAGVTQTPRYLIKTRGQQVTLSCSPISGHRSVSWYQQTPGQGLQFLFEYFSETQRNKGNFPGRFSGRQFSNSRSEMNVSTLELGDSALYLCASSSPGTDTQYFGPGTRLTVL.

The CDR3 sequence: CASSLTGQGAGNTIYF. CDR3 DNA: TGTGCCAGCAGCTTAACGGGACAGGGGGCTGGAAACACCATATATTTT. The rearrangement uses TRBV7-3 and TRBJ1-3, with TRBD1 identical over 11 bases. This CDR3 has 16 amino acids. V lost 0 bases, J lost 2 bases, and 0 bases stayed unmatched. Germline lookup yields CDR1 SGHTA and CDR2 FQGTGA.

The rearrangement uses TRBV6-1 and TRBJ1-5; weak D call: TRBD1 (5 bases). Trimming left V 2 bases short and J 4 bases short, with 9 bases between. There are 14 residues in the CDR3. Per the germline V gene, CDR1 is MNHNS and CDR2 is SASEGT. The CDR3 reads CASSEIGANQPQHF. The CDR3 DNA reads as TGTGCCAGCAGTGAAATTGGGGCTAATCAGCCCCAGCATTTT.